This is a list of T cell receptor beta chains from one sample in a study of cytomegalovirus exposure and HLA in healthy donors. The assay was immunoSEQ multiplex PCR, and TCRdb's table has in-frame clones only and misses some. Of around 140,000 clones listed, over 70% are singletons. Sample: PBMCs. Source of these receptors: a woman aged 18-29 years in good health and CMV-seronegative. Both conserved end residues are part of each CDR3. A D gene is named only where the DNA matches it firmly. Rows may omit the clone size; those that give it use once, few, many or a size class.

d_gene	j_gene	len	v_gene	abundance	CDR3aa	CDR3nt
TRBD2	TRBJ2-5	15	TRBV5-1	.	CASSSLAGASETQYF	TGCGCCAGCAGCTCGCTAGCGGGAGCGAGTGAGACCCAGTACTTC
TRBD1	TRBJ1-2	19	TRBV4-1	.	CASSQPNPGQGYSGYGYTF	TGCGCCAGCAGCCAACCTAACCCGGGACAGGGGTATTCCGGCTATGGCTACACCTTC
TRBD1	TRBJ2-2	17	TRBV7-2	.	CASSQQGPGTGPRELFF	TGTGCCAGCAGTCAACAAGGCCCCGGGACAGGTCCCCGGGAGCTGTTTTTT
.	TRBJ1-5	16	TRBV6-6	.	CASSYWAVDPNQPQHF	TGTGCCAGCAGTTACTGGGCCGTAGATCCCAATCAGCCCCAGCATTTT
TRBD1	TRBJ1-1	14	TRBV5-1	.	CASSLNTGGTEAFF	TGCGCCAGCAGCTTGAACACAGGGGGCACTGAAGCTTTCTTT
TRBD2	TRBJ2-2	14	TRBV6-5	.	CASSLAGRTGELFF	TGTGCCAGCAGTCTAGCGGGTCGCACCGGGGAGCTGTTTTTT
.	TRBJ1-4	15	TRBV6-5	few	CASSSLGGGNEKLFF	TGTGCCAGCAGTTCCCTTGGGGGCGGTAATGAAAAACTGTTTTTT
TRBD1	TRBJ2-5	16	TRBV5-1	.	CASSLTGQGIIQTQYF	TGCGCCAGCAGCCTTACGGGACAGGGGATTATCCAGACCCAGTACTTC
.	TRBJ2-1	11	TRBV11-2	once	CASSRTHEQFF	TGTGCCAGCAGCCGGACACATGAGCAGTTCTTC
TRBD2	TRBJ2-3	13	TRBV5-1	.	CASSRTSGDTQYF	TGCGCCAGCAGCCGGACTAGCGGAGATACGCAGTATTTT